The T cell receptor beta chain under discussion was sequenced for a study of cytomegalovirus exposure and HLA in healthy donors. Study results and limitations: A highly shared variant cluster was judged a likely technical artifact. A reported reduction in N-insertions relative to the roughly 670-donor mean was seen in an Asian-associated ancestry cluster in a later analysis. Many donors carried some public TCRs, although rarity characterized most TCR sequences. Prediction of most subjects' HLA-A and HLA-B alleles by TCR beta sequences was reportedly accurate.

Primers: 60 Vbeta forward and 13 Jbeta reverse. Sequencing was performed with immunoSEQ multiplex PCR; in TCRdb, only in-frame clones are kept and a portion is missing. The sample holds 100,000 or so clones, 62% seen once. Trimming cost V 0 bases and J 4 bases, with 12 bases left between them. This CDR3 comprises 15 residues. Germline CDR1 is MGHRA and CDR2 is YSYEKL. Note on this clone: Its target is not known.

The receptor comes from a woman aged 25-40 years in good health and CMV-seropositive. V and J are TRBV4-1 and TRBJ1-2; D gene uncertain. The sample consisted of PBMCs. CDR3 DNA sequence: TGCGCCAGCAGCCAAGATGCGGCCAGACCCTATGGCTACACCTTC. This codes for CASSQDAARPYGYTF.